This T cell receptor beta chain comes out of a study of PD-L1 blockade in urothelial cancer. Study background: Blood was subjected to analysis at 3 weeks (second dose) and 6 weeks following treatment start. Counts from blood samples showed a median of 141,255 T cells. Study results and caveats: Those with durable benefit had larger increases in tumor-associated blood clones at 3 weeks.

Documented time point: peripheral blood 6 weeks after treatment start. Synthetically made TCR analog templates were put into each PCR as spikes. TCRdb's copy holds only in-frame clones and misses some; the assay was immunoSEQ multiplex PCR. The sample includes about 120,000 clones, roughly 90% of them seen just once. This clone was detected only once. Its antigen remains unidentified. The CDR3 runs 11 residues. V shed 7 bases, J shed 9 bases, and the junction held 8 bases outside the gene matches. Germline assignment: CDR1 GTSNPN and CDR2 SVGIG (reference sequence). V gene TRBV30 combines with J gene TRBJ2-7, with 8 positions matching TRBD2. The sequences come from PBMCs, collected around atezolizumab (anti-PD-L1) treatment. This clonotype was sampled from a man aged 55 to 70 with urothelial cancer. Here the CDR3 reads CASGGDRGQYF. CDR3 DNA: TGTGCCTCGGGGGGGGACCGGGGGCAGTACTTC. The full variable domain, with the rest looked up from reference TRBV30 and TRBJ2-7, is SQTIHQWPATLVQPVGSPLSLECTVEGTSNPNLYWYRQAAGRGLQLLFYSVGIGQISSEVPQNLSASRPQDRQFILSSKKLLLSDSGFYLCASGGDRGQYFGPGTRLTVT.